The T cell receptor beta chain described here comes from a study of CD8 T cells in Susac syndrome. Germline lookup yields CDR1 SNHLY and CDR2 FYNNEI. V lost 4 bases and J lost 8, with 6 bases in between. The CDR3 is 11 amino acids. cDNA came from roughly 0.5 to 1 ug RNA primed by random hexamers. TCRdb re-called the immunoSEQ multiplex PCR reads with MiXCR, one entry per CDR3 protein. Of about 130,000 distinct CDR3 sequences listed, approximately 89% are singletons. The source of this sequence is a human donor with multiple sclerosis. The sample consisted of CD8+ T cells from PBMCs. The chain uses TRBV2 and TRBJ2-1; D unresolved. CDR3 nucleotides: TGTGCCAGCAGTGTATGGCATGAGCAGTTCTTC. The encoded protein is CASSVWHEQFF.